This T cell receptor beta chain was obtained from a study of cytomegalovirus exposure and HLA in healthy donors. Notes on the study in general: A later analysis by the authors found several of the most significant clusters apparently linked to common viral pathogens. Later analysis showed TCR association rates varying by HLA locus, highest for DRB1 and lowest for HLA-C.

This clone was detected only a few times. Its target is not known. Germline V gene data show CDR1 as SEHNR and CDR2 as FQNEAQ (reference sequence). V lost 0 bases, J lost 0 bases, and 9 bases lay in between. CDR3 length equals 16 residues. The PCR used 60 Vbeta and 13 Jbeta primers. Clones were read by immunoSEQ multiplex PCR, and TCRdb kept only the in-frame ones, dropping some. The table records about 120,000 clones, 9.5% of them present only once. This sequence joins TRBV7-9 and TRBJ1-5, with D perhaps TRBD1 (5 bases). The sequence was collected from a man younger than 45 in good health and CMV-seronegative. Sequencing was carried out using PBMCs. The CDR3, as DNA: TGTGCCAGCAGCTTAGCGACAGTCTCTAGCAATCAGCCCCAGCATTTT. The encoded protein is CASSLATVSSNQPQHF.